What follows describes a single TCR beta chain. The antigen remains unidentified. The data were obtained in a study of radiotherapy plus CTLA-4 blockade in lung cancer. Study information: An objective response was seen in about 18% of patients, and disease control in 25% to 40%.

This table comes from immunoSEQ multiplex PCR, and its TCRdb copy is limited to in-frame clones, with some not included. This table has 100,000 to 150,000 clones, 85% to 90% appearing once. Study-level findings and limits: Peripheral blood showed expansion of tumor-derived TCR clones after radiotherapy and ipilimumab.

Focal radiation was given together with CTLA-4 blockade (ipilimumab) to patients with chemo-refractory metastatic non-small-cell lung cancer. The V end lost 8 bases, the J end lost 0 bases, and 11 bases lay between the germline ends. Germline V gene sequence: CDR1 LNHDA, CDR2 SQIVND (reference sequence). The CDR3 runs to 14 residues. The genes are TRBV19 and TRBJ1-5, with D possibly matching TRBD1 (6 bases). This receptor was taken from a human donor with non-small cell lung cancer that progressed on radiotherapy plus ipilimumab. The sequencing here drew on peripheral blood, taken from a patient treated with radiotherapy plus ipilimumab. DNA of the CDR3: TGTGCCAGTTCCCCAGGGGATAGCAATCAGCCCCAGCATTTT. It encodes CASSPGDSNQPQHF.